The clone carrying this T cell receptor (beta chain) showed up many times. TCR beta CDR3 sequences were amplified from RNA transcripts. Primed by the HTBI set, a first-round RT-PCR was run on the TCR CDR3. TCRdb independently ran MiXCR on the multiplex PCR reads; one entry per CDR3 protein. The sample lists 700,000 or so distinct CDR3 sequences, roughly 15% seen once, with roughly 8% in the top ten. The sample is drawn from a study of T cells in Graves' hyperthyroidism and ophthalmopathy. The trim removed 6 bases at V and 4 bases at J, leaving 4 bases unmatched. The CDR3 consists of 13 residues. Germline V CDR1 and CDR2: SNHLY, FYNNEI.

The sequence was obtained from a man aged 18-30 years with Graves' hyperthyroidism. The sample comprised blood. The V gene is TRBV2, the J gene TRBJ2-5; 8 nucleotides agree with TRBD1. The chain's CDR3 is CASRGQGGETQYF. In DNA, the CDR3 is TGTGCCAGCAGAGGACAGGGTGGAGAGACCCAGTACTTC.